This T cell receptor beta chain comes out of a study of T-cell memory formation after mild COVID-19. Study-level results: In second-wave clones peaking day 37, SARS-CoV-2 specificity remained unconfirmed. Day 15 to 85 contracting clones showed balanced CD4/CD8; later expanders leaned CD4+.

The CDR3 covers 13 residues. CDR1 is SEHNR, CDR2 FQNEAQ, per germline (reference sequence). V lost 8 bases to trimming and J lost 3 bases, with 11 bases between them. Note on this clonotype: Its antigen remains unidentified.

TCRdb fed the 5' RACE reads into MiXCR, producing one record per CDR3 protein. The sample consists of 550,000 to 600,000 distinct CDR3 sequences, around 16% of them appearing once. This chain links TRBV7-9 with TRBJ2-1; TRBD2 is a possible D gene (5 bases). The sequence was obtained from an adult woman who had mild COVID-19 (a few samples of this study predate the infection). Cell type and time point are not known. Sequenced input: PBMCs or a T cell subset sorted from them (not recorded which). The CDR3 region has the DNA TGTGCCAGCCTAGGACTGAACTACAATGAGCAGTTCTTC. Its protein is CASLGLNYNEQFF.